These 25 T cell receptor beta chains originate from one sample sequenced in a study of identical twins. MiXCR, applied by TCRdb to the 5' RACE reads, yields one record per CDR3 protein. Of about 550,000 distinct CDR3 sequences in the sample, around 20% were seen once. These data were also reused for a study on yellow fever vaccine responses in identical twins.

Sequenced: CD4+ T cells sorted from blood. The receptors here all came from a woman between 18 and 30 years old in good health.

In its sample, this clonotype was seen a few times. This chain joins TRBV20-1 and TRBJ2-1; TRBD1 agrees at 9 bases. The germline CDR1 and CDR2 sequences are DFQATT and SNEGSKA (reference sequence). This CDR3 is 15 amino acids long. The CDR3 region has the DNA TGCAGCGTGCTTGGGACAGGGATGCGGATTGGTGAGCAGTTCTTC. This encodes CSVLGTGMRIGEQFF.

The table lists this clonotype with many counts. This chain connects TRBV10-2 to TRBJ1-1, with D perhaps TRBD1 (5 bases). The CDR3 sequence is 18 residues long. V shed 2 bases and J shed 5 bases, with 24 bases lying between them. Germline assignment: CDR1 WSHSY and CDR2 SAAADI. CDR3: CASSEPSGTGMIGTEAFF. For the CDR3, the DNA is TGCGCCAGCAGTGAGCCGAGCGGGACGGGCATGATTGGGACTGAAGCTTTCTTT.

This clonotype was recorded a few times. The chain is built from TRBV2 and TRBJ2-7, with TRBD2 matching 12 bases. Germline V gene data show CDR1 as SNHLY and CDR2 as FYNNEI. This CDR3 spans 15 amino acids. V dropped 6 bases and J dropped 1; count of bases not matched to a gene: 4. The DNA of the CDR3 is TGTGCCAGCAGCCGACTAGCGGGGGTTTCCTACGAGCAGTACGTC. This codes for CASSRLAGVSYEQYV.

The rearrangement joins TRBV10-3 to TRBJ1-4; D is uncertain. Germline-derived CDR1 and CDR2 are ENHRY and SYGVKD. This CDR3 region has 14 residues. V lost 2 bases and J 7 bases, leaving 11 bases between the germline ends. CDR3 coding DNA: TGTGCCATCAGTGAGGGACTCGGGCGTGAAAAACTGTTTTTT. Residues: CAISEGLGREKLFF.

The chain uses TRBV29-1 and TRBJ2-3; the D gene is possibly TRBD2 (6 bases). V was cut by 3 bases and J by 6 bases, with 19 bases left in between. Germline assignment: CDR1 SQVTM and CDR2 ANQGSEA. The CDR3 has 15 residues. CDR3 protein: CSVDIQYTGLDTQYF. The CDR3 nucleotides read TGCAGCGTTGACATACAGTACACGGGACTGGATACGCAGTATTTT.

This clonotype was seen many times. The CDR3 protein is CASSQRRLTDTQYF. CDR3 sequence (DNA): TGTGCCAGCAGCCAACGACGGCTCACAGATACGCAGTATTTT. This chain links TRBV3-1 with TRBJ2-3; D call uncertain. Deletions cut 2 bases from V and 2 bases from J, with 8 bases between. The CDR3 runs 14 residues. Germline CDR1 LGHDT, CDR2 YNNKEL (reference sequence).

CDR3 in amino acids: CASNTAAMNTEAFF. CDR3 DNA sequence: TGCGCCAGCAACACAGCTGCTATGAACACTGAAGCTTTCTTT. The rearrangement uses TRBV5-1 and TRBJ1-1; D remains ambiguous. This CDR3 comprises 14 residues. The germline CDR1 and CDR2 sequences are SGHRS and YFSETQ. With 6 bases removed from V and 0 bases from J, the gap between germline ends came to 12 bases.

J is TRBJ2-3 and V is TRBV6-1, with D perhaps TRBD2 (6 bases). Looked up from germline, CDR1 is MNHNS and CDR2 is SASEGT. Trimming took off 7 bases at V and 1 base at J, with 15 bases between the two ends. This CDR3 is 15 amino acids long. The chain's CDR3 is CASTGFSGRTDTQYF. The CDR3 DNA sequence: TGTGCCAGCACCGGATTTAGCGGACGCACAGATACGCAGTATTTT.

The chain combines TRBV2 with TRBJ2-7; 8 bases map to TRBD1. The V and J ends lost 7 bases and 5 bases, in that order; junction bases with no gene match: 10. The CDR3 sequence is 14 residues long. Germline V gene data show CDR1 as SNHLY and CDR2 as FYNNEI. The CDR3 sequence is CASNGQGTIDEQYF. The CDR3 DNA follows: TGTGCCAGCAATGGACAGGGAACTATCGACGAGCAGTACTTC.

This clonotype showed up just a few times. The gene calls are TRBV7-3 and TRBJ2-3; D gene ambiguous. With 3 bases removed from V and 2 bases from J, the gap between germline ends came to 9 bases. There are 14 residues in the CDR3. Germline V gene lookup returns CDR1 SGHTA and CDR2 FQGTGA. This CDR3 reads CASSLRHYTDTQYF. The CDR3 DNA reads TGTGCCAGCAGCTTGCGACACTACACAGATACGCAGTATTTT.

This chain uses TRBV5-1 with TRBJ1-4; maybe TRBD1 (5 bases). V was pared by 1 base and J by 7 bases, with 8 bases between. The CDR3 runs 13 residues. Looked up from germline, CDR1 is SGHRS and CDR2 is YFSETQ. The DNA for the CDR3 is TGCGCCAGCAGCTTGATCGGGGGTGAAAAACTGTTTTTT. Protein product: CASSLIGGEKLFF.

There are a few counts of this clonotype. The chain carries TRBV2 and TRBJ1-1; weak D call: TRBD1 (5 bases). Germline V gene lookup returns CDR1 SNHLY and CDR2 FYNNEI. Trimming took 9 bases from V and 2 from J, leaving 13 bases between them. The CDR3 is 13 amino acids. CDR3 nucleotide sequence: TGTGCCAGAAGAACTGGGGGAAACACTGAAGCTTTCTTT. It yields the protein CARRTGGNTEAFF.

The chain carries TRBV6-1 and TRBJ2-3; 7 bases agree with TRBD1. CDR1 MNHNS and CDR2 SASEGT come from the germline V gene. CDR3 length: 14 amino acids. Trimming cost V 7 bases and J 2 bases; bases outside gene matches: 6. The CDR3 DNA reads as TGTGCCAGCAATAGACAGGGAATCACAGATACGCAGTATTTT. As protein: CASNRQGITDTQYF.

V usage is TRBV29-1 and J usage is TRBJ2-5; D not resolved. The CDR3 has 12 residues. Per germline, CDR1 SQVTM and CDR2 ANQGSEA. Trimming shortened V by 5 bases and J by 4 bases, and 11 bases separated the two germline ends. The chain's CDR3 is CSVSLNGETQYF. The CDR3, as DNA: TGCAGCGTTTCCCTCAATGGAGAGACCCAGTACTTC.

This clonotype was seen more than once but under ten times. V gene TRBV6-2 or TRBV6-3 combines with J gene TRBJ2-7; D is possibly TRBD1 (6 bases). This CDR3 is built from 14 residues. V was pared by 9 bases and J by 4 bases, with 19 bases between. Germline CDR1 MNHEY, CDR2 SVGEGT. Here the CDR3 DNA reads TGTGCCAGTTACGGGCGGCAGGGGCTATACGAGCAGTACTTC. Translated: CASYGRQGLYEQYF.

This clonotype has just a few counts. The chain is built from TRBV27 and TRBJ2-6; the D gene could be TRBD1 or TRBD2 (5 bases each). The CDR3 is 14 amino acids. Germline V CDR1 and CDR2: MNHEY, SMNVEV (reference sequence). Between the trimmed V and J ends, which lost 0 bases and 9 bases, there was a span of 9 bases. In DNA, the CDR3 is TGTGCCAGCAGTTTATCGCCAGGGAGCAACGTCCTGACTTTC. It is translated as CASSLSPGSNVLTF.

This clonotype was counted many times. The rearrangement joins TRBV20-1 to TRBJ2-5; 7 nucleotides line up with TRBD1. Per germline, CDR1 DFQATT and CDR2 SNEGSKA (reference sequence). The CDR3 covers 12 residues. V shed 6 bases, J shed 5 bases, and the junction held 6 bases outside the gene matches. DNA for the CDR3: TGCAGTGCGAGACAGGGACAGGAGACCCAGTACTTC. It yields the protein CSARQGQETQYF.

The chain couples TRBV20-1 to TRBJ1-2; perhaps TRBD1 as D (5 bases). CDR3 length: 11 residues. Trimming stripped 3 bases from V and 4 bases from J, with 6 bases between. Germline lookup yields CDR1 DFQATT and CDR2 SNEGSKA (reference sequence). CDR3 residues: CSASGGYGYTF. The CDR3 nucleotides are TGCAGTGCTAGTGGGGGCTATGGCTACACCTTC.

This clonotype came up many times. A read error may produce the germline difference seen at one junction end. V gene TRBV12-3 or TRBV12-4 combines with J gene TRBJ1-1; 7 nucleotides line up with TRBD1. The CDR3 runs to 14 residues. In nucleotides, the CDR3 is TGCGCCAGCAGCCCAGGGACAGTGAACACTGAAGCTTTCTTT. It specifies CASSPGTVNTEAFF.

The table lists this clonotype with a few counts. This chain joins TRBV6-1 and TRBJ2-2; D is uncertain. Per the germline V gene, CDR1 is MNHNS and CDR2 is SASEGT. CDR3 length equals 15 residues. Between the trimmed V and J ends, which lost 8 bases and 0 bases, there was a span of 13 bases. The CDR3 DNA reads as TGTGCCAGCTACCTTCTTCCTACGAACACCGGGGAGCTGTTTTTT. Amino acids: CASYLLPTNTGELFF.

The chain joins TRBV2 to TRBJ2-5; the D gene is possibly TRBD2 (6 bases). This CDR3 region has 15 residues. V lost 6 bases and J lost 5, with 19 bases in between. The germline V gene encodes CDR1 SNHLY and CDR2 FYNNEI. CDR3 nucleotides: TGTGCCAGCAGCGCTAGCGTAGCCTACCGGGAGACCCAGTACTTC. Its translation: CASSASVAYRETQYF.

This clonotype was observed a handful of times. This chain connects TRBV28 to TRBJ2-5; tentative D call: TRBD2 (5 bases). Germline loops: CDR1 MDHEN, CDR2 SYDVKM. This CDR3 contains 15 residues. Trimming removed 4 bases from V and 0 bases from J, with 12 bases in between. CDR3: CASSSVERDQETQYF. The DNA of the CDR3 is TGTGCCAGCAGTTCAGTTGAGAGGGACCAAGAGACCCAGTACTTC.

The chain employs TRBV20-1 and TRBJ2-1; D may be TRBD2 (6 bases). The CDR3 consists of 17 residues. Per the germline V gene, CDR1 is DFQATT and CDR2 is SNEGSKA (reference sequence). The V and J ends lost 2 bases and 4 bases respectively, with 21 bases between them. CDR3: CSARRPSTGVPYNEQFF. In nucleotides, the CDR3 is TGCAGTGCTAGACGCCCTTCGACGGGGGTCCCTTACAATGAGCAGTTCTTC.

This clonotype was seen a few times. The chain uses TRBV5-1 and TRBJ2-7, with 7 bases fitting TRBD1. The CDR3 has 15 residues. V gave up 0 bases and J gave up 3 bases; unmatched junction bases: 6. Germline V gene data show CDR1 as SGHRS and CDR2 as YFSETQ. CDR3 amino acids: CASSLDAGGIYEQYF. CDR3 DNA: TGCGCCAGCAGCTTGGATGCAGGGGGTATCTACGAGCAGTACTTC.

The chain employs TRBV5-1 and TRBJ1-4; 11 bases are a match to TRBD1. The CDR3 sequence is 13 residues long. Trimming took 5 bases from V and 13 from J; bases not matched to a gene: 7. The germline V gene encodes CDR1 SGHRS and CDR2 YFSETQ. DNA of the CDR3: TGCGCCAGCAGACAGGACAGGGGGCGTTTACTGTTTTTT. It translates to CASRQDRGRLLFF.